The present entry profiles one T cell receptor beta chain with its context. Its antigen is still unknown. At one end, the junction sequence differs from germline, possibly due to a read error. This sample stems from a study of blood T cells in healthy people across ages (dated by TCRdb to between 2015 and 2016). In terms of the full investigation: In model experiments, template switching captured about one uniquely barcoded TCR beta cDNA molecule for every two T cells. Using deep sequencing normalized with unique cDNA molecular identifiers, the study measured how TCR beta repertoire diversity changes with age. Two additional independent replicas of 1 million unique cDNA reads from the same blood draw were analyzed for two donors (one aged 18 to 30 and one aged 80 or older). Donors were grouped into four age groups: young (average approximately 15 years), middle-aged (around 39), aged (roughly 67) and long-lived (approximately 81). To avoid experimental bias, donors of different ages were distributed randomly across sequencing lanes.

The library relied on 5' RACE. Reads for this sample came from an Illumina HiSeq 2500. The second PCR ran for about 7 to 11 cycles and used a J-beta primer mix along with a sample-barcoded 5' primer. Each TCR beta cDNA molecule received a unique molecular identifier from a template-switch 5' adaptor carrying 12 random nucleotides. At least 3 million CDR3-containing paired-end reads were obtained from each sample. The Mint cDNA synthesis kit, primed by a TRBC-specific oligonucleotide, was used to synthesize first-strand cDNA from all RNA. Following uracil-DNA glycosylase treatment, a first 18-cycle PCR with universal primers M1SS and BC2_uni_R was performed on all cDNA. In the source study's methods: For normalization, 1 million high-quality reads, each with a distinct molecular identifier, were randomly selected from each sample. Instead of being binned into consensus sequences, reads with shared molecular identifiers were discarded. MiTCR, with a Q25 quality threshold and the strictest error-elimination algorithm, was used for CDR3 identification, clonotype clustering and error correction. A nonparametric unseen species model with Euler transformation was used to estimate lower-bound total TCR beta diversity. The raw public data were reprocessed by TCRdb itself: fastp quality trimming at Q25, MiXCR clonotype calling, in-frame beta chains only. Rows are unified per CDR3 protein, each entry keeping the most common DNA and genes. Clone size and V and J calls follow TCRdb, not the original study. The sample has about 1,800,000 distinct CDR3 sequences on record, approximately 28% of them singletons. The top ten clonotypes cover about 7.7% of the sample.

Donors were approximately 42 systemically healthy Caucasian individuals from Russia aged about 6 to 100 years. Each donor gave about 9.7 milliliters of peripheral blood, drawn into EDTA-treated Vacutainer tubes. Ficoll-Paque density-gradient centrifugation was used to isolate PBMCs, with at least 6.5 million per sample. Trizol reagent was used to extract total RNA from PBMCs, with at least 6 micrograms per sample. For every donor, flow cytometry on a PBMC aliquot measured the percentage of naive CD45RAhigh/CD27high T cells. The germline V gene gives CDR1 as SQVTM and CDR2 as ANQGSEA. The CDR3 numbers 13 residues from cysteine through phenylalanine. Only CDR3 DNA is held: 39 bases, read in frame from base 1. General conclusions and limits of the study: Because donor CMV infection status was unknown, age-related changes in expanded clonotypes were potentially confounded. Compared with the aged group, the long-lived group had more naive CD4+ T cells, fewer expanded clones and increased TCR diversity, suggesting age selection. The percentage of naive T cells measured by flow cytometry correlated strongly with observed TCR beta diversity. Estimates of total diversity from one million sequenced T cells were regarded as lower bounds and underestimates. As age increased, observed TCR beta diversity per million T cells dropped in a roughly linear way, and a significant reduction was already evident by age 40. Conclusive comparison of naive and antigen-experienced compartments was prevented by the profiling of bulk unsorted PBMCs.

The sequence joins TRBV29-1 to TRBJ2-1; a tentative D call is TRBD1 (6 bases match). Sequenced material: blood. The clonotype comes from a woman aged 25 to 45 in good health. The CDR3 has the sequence CSVEKDRGNERFF. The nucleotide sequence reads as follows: TGCAGCGTTGAAAAGGACAGAGGGAATGAGCGGTTCTTC.